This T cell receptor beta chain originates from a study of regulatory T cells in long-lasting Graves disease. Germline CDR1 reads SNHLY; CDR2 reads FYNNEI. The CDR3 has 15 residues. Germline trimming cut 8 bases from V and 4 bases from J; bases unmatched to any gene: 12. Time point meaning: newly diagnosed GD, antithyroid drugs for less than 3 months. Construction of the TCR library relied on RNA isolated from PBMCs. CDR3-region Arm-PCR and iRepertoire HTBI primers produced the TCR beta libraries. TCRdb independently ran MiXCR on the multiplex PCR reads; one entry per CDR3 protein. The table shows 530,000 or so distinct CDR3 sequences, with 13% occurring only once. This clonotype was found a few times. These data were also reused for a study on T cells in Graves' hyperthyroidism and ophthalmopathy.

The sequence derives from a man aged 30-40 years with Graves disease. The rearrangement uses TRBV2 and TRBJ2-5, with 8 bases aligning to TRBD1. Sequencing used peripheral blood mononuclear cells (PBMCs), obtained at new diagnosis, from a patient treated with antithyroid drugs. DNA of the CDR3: TGTGCCAGCTCAGGGGGCCGGGACAAGAGAGAGACCCAGTACTTC. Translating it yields CASSGGRDKRETQYF.